The sequence of this T cell receptor beta chain was determined in a study of blood T cell repertoires in COVID-19. The V and J ends lost 6 bases and 2 bases respectively, with 20 bases between them. The CDR3 runs to 16 residues. CDR1 and CDR2 (germline): MDHEN, SYDVKM. Method: immunoSEQ multiplex PCR; TCRdb's copy keeps in-frame clones and lacks some. The sample consists of tens of thousands of clones, 75% to 90% of them appearing once. The clonotype originates from a man aged 55 to 69 with acute or convalescent COVID-19. Sequenced: peripheral blood. The rearrangement uses TRBV28 and TRBJ2-7, with a possible D match to TRBD1 (6 bases). The CDR3 DNA is TGTGCCAGCAGCTTGTCCCACGCCAGGGGAACCTACGAGCAGTACTTC. Translation gives CASSLSHARGTYEQYF. The whole variable domain, remainder taken from reference TRBV28 and TRBJ2-7, is DVKVTQSSRYLVKRTGEKVFLECVQDMDHENMFWYRQDPGLGLRLIYFSYDVKMKEKGDIPEGYSVSREKKERFSLILESASTNQTSMYLCASSLSHARGTYEQYFGPGTRLTVT.